This T cell receptor beta chain originates from a study of radiotherapy plus CTLA-4 blockade in lung cancer. CDR1 is SGHRS and CDR2 is YFSETQ in the germline V gene. The CDR3 is made up of 13 amino acids. V lost 7 bases and J 12 bases, leaving 20 bases between the germline ends. Data came from immunoSEQ multiplex PCR; TCRdb stores just in-frame clones and leaves some out. The sample has over 70,000 clones; around 87% are singletons. This chain connects TRBV5-1 to TRBJ2-1; a possible D gene is TRBD1 (5 bases). This sequence was found in a human donor with non-small cell lung cancer who had a partial response to radiotherapy plus ipilimumab. The sample was peripheral blood, taken from a patient treated with radiotherapy plus ipilimumab. The CDR3, as DNA: TGCGCCAGCTCCAGGGCCAGATGGAATTCGCAGTTCTTC. Protein sequence: CASSRARWNSQFF.